This T cell receptor (beta chain) appears in the sequencing data of a study of CD8+ T cells in alopecia areata. In the study overall: Treated patients received oral tofacitinib, 5 to 10 mg twice daily. The investigators scored severity in treated patients by the percentage of affected scalp area. Study outcomes and limitations: Scalp clonality decreased significantly with tofacitinib, and so did expanded CD8+ clones among the top 100.

This clone appeared a few times. The antigen is not known. Documented treatment: oral pan-JAK inhibitor, 5-10 mg twice daily. Sampling of alopecia areata patients yielded lesional scalp punch biopsies as well as peripheral blood. Germline loops: CDR1 SGHTA, CDR2 FQGNSA. Trimming stripped 5 bases from V and 0 bases from J, with 10 bases between. The length of the CDR3 is 15 residues. The sequencing template was cDNA reverse transcribed from extracted RNA. Repertoires were generated with immunoSEQ multiplex PCR, while TCRdb's copy carries only in-frame clones and drops some. The sample lists 150,000 to 200,000 clones, 58% occurring once.

This TCR came from a human donor with alopecia areata. The V call is TRBV7-2, the J call TRBJ2-2; D possibly corresponds to TRBD1 (6 bases). The sequences come from CD4+ T cells sorted from blood, collected at week 24, from a patient treated with tofacitinib. This chain's CDR3 is CASSTGFSNTGELFF. The CDR3 DNA sequence: TGTGCCAGCAGCACAGGGTTCTCGAACACCGGGGAGCTGTTTTTT.